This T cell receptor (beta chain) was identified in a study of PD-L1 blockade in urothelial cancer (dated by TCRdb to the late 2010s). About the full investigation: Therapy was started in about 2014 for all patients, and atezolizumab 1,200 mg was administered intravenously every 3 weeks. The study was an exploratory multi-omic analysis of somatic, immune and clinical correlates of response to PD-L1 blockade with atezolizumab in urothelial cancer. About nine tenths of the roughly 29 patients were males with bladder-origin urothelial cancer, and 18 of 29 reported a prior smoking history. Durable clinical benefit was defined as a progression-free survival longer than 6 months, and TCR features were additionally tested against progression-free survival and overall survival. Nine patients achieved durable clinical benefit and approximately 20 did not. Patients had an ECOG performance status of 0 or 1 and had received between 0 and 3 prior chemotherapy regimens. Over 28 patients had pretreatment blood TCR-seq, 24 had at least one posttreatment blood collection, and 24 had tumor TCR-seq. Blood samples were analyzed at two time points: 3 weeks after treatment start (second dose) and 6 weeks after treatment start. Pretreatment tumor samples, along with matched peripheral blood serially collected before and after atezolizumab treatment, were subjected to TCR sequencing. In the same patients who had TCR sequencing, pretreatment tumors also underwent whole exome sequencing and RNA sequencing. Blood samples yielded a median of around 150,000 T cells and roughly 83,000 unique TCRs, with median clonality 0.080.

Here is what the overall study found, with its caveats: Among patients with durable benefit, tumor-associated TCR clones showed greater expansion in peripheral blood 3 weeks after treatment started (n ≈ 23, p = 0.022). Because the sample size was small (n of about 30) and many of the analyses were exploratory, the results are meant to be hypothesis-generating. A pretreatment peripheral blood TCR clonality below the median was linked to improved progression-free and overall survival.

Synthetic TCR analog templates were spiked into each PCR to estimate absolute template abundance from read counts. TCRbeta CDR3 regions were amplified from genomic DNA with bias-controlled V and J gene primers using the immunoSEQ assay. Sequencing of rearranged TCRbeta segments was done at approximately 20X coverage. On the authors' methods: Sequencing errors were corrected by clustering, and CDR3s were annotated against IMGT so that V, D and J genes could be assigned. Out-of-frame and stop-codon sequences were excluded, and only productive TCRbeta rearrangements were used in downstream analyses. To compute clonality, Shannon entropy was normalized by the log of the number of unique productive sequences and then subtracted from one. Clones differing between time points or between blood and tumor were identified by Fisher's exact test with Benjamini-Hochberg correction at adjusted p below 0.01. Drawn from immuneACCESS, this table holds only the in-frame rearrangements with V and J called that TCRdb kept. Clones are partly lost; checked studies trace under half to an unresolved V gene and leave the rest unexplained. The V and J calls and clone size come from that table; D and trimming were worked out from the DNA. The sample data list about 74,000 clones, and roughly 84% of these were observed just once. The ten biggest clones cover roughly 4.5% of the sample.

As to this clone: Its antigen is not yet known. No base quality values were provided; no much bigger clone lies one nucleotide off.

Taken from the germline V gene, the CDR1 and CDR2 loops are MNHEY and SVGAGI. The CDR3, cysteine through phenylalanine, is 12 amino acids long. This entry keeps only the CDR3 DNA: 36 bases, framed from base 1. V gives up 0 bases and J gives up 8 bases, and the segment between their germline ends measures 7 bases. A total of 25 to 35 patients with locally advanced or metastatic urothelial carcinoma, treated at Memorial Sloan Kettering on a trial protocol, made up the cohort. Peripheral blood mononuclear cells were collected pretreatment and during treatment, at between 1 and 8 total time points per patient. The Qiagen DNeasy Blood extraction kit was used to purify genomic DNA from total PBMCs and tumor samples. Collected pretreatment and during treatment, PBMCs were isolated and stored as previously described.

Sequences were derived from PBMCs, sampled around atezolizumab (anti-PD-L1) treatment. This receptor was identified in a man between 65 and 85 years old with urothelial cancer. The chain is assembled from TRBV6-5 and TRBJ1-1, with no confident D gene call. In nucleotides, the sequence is TGTGCCAGCAGTTACTCGAGATCCGAAGCTTTCTTT. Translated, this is CASSYSRSEAFF.